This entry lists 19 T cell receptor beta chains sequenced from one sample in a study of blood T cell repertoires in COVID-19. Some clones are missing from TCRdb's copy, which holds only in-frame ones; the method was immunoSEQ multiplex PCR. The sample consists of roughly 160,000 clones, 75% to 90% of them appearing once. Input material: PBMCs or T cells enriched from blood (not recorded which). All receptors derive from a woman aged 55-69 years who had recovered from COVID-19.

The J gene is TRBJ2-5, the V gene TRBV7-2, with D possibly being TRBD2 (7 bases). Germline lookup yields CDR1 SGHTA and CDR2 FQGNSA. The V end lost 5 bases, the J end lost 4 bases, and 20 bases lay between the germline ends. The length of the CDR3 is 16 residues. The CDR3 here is CASSPSVAGAAETQYF. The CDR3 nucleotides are TGTGCCAGCAGCCCCAGTGTGGCGGGGGCCGCAGAGACCCAGTACTTC.

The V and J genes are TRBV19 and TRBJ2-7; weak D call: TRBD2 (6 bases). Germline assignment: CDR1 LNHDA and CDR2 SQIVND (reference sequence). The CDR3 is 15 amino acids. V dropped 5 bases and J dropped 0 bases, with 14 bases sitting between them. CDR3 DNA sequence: TGTGCCAGTAGTCAGACTAGTGCGAGCTCCTACGAGCAGTACTTC. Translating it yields CASSQTSASSYEQYF.

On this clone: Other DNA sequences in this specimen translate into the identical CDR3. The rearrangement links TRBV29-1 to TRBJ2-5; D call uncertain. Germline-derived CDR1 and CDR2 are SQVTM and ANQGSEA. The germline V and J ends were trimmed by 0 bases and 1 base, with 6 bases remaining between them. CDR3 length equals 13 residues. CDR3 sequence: CSVEDSFQETQYF. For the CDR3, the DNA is TGCAGCGTTGAAGATTCGTTCCAAGAGACCCAGTACTTC. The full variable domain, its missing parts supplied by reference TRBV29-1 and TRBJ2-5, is SAVISQKPSRDICQRGTSLTIQCQVDSQVTMMFWYRQQPGQSLTLIATANQGSEATYESGFVIDKFPISRPNLTFSTLTVSNMSPEDSSIYLCSVEDSFQETQYFGPGTRLLVL.

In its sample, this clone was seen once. CDR3 bases: TGTGCCAGCAGCCTTATAGGGGAAGGGGGCTACACCTTC. Protein: CASSLIGEGGYTF. The J gene is TRBJ1-2, the V gene TRBV3-1 (or the pseudogene TRBV3-2); possibly TRBD1 for D (5 bases). Trimming took off 4 bases at V and 8 bases at J, with 14 bases between the two ends. This CDR3 has 13 residues. Germline values: CDR1 LGHDT, CDR2 YNNKEL (reference sequence).

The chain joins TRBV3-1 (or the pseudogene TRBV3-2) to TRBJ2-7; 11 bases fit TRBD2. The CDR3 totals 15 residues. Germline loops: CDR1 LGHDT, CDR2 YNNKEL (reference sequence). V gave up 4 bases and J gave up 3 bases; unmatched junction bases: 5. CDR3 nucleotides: TGTGCCAGCAGCCTAAATAGCGGGGGGGGCTACGAGCAGTACTTC. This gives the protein CASSLNSGGGYEQYF.

CDR3 DNA: TGTGCCACCAGCGCACGACAGGGGGACACTGAAGCTTTCTTT. It is translated as CATSARQGDTEAFF. The V and J genes are TRBV15 and TRBJ1-1, with 9 bases lining up with TRBD1. V shed 5 bases and J 3 bases; nucleotides not matched to a gene: 4. Germline CDR1 and CDR2: LNHNV and YYDKDF (reference sequence). The CDR3 contains 14 residues.

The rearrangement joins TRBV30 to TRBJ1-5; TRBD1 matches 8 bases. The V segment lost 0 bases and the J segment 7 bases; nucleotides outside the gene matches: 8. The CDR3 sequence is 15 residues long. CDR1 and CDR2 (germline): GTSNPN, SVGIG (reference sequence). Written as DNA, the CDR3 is TGTGCCTGGAGTGTACCAGGGACAGGCGGCCAGCCCCAGCATTTT. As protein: CAWSVPGTGGQPQHF.

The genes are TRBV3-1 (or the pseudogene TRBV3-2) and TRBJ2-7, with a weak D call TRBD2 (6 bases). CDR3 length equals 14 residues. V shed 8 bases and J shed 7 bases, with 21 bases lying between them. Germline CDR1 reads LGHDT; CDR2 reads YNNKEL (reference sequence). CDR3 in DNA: TGTGCCAGCGCCCCGGGGGTAGCAACTGGGGAGCAGTACTTC. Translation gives CASAPGVATGEQYF.

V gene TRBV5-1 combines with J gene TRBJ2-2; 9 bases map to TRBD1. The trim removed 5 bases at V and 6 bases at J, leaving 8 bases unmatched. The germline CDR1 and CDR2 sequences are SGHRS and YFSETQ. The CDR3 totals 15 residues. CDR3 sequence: CASRLQTGGSGELFF. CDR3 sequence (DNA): TGCGCCAGCAGGTTGCAGACAGGGGGGTCCGGGGAGCTGTTTTTT.

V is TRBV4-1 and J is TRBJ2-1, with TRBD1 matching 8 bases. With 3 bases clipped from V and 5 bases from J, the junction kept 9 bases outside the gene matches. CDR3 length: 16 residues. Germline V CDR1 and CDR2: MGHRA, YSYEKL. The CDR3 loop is CASSQTDRGIHNEQFF. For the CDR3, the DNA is TGCGCCAGCAGCCAGACCGACAGGGGAATACACAATGAGCAGTTCTTC.

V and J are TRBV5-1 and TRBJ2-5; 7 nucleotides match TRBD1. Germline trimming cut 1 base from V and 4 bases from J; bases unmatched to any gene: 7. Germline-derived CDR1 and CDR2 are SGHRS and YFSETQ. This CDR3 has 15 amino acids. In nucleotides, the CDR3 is TGCGCCAGCAGCTTGACAGGGGTATTACGAGAGACCCAGTACTTC. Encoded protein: CASSLTGVLRETQYF.

The CDR3 spells CASSFGTGSGYTF. The CDR3 bases are TGTGCCAGCAGTTTTGGGACAGGGAGCGGCTACACCTTC. The chain combines TRBV12-3 or TRBV12-4 with TRBJ1-2; TRBD1 agrees at 9 bases. V dropped 3 bases and J dropped 8; count of bases not matched to a gene: 4. The CDR3 has 13 residues.

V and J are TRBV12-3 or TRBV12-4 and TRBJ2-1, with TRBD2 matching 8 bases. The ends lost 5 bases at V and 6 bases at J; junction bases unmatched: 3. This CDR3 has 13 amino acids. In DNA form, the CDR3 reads TGTGCCAGCAGTCCGGGGGGGGCCAATGAGCAGTTCTTC. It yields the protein CASSPGGANEQFF.

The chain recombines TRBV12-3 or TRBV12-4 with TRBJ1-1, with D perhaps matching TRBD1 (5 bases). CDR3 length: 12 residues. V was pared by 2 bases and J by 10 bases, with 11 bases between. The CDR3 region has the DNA TGTGCCAGCAGTTTATATTGGGGGGGAGCTTTCTTT. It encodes CASSLYWGGAFF.

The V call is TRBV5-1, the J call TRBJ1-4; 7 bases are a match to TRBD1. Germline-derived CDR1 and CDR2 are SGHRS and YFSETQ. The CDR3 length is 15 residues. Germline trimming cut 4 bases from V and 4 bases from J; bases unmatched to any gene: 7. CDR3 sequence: CASSLGDSVNEKLFF. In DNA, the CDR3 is TGCGCCAGCAGCCTGGGGGACAGTGTTAATGAAAAACTGTTTTTT.

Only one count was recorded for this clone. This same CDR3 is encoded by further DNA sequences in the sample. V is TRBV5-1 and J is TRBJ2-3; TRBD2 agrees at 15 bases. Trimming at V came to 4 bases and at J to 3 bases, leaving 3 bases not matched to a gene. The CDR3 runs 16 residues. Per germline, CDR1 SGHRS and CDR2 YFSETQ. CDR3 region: CASSPGLAGGTDTQYF. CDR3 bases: TGCGCCAGCAGCCCGGGACTAGCGGGGGGAACAGATACGCAGTATTTT. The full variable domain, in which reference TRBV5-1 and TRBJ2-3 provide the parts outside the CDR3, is KAGVTQTPRYLIKTRGQQVTLSCSPISGHRSVSWYQQTPGQGLQFLFEYFSETQRNKGNFPGRFSGRQFSNSRSEMNVSTLELGDSALYLCASSPGLAGGTDTQYFGPGTRLTVL.

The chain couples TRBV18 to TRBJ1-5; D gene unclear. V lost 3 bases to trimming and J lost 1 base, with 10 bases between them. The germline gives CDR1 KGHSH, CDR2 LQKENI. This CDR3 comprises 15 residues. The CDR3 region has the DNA TGTGCCAGCTCACCGTCCGGGAACAGCAATCAGCCCCAGCATTTT. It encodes CASSPSGNSNQPQHF. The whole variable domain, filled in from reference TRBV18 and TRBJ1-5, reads NAGVMQNPRHLVRRRGQEARLRCSPMKGHSHVYWYRQLPEEGLKFMVYLQKENIIDESGMPKERFSAEFPKEGPSILRIQQVVRGDSAAYFCASSPSGNSNQPQHFGDGTRLSIL.

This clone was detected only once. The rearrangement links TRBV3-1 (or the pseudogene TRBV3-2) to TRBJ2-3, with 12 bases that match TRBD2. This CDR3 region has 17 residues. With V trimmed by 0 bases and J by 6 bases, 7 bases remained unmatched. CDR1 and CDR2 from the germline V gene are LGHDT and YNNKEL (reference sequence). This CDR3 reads CASSQESLAGGADTQYF. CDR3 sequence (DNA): TGTGCCAGCAGCCAAGAAAGTCTAGCGGGGGGGGCGGATACGCAGTATTTT.

CDR3 loop: CASSLFRQGPYNEQFF. The DNA for the CDR3 is TGTGCCAGCAGTTTATTTCGCCAGGGTCCCTACAATGAGCAGTTCTTC. The chain has TRBV27 and TRBJ2-1; a possible D gene is TRBD1 (5 bases). Trimming stripped 1 base from V and 2 bases from J, with 12 bases between. This CDR3 has 16 amino acids. Germline V CDR1 and CDR2: MNHEY, SMNVEV (reference sequence).